Sequencing of this T cell receptor (beta chain) was carried out in a study of Ad26.COV2.S vaccination and SARS-CoV-2 variants. Study information: Ad26.COV2.S, an intramuscular injection, was given once or twice 56 days apart.

Some clones are missing from TCRdb's copy, which holds only in-frame ones; the method was immunoSEQ multiplex PCR. Here the sample spans around 300,000 clones, about 87% being singletons. V gave up 6 bases and J gave up 4 bases, with 7 bases separating them. Per the germline V gene, CDR1 is MNHEY and CDR2 is SVGAGI. The CDR3 sequence is 13 residues long. General study results and limits: Recipients of vaccine and of placebo showed similar breadth of their non-spike TCR repertoires. Reportedly, after vaccination the spike-specific CD8+ and CD4+ T cell responses displayed substantial breadth.

Worth noting for this clone: No antigen is known for it.

Treatment specified: around 19 received Ad26.COV2.S at low or high dose, single or two shots; roughly 5 received placebo; per-sample allocation not given. Sampling occurred on day 63 after the first vaccine or placebo injection. Donation came from an adult in Boston who was aged 18-55 years. This specimen consisted of peripheral blood, obtained in a trial of Ad26.COV2.S vaccine versus placebo. The clonotype was recovered from a person between 18 and 65 years old who received the Ad26.COV2.S COVID-19 vaccine or a placebo. The gene calls are TRBV6-5 and TRBJ2-6; D gene uncertain. The CDR3 protein is CASRGSGANVLTF. For the CDR3, the DNA is TGTGCCAGCAGGGGGTCCGGGGCCAACGTCCTGACTTTC.